Listed below are T cell receptor beta chains from one sample, sequenced in a study of T cell responses to AZD1222 COVID-19 vaccine. This table comes from immunoSEQ multiplex PCR, and its TCRdb copy is limited to in-frame clones, with some not included. The sample holds more than 140,000 clones, about 90% seen once. The sequencing used peripheral blood, collected on day 0 of AZD1222 vaccination. Source of these receptors: an adult in good health. The CDR3 runs from the conserved cysteine through the conserved F or W. D genes are given only for firm matches. For some rows the clone size is stated as once, few or many, or as a class when expanded; others skip it.

J: TRBJ2-5
V: TRBV14
D: TRBD2
size: -
CDR3: CASSQTSWEGKETQYF
DNA: TGTGCCAGCAGCCAAACCTCCTGGGAGGGCAAAGAGACCCAGTACTTC

J: TRBJ1-1
V: TRBV14
D: -
size: -
CDR3: CASSRVNPQAFF
DNA: TGTGCCAGCAGCCGGGTCAATCCTCAAGCTTTCTTT

J: TRBJ2-1
V: TRBV24-1
D: -
size: -
CDR3: CATSEGSFDEQFF
DNA: TGTGCCACCAGTGAGGGGTCTTTTGATGAGCAGTTCTTC

J: TRBJ2-3
V: TRBV15
D: TRBD2
size: once
CDR3: CATSRRAGGGADTQYF
DNA: TGTGCCACCAGCAGAAGAGCGGGAGGAGGCGCAGATACGCAGTATTTT

J: TRBJ2-7
V: TRBV27
D: TRBD1
size: -
CDR3: CASTNQGTGGQYF
DNA: TGTGCCAGCACCAATCAGGGGACAGGGGGCCAGTACTTC

J: TRBJ2-7
V: TRBV5-8
D: -
size: many
CDR3: CASSLVSQPHYEQYF
DNA: TGTGCCAGCAGCTTGGTTAGCCAACCCCACTACGAGCAGTACTTC

J: TRBJ2-7
V: TRBV5-1
D: -
size: -
CDR3: CASSTGRDHEQYF
DNA: TGCGCCAGCAGCACCGGGCGGGACCACGAGCAGTACTTC

J: TRBJ2-1
V: TRBV7-2
D: TRBD2
size: -
CDR3: CASTTGASGRAPEQFF
DNA: TGTGCCAGCACCACCGGAGCTAGCGGGAGGGCCCCTGAGCAGTTCTTC

J: TRBJ1-5
V: TRBV13
D: -
size: -
CDR3: CASSLGGGSGIQPQHF
DNA: TGTGCCAGCAGCTTAGGTGGAGGTTCAGGGATTCAGCCCCAGCATTTT

J: TRBJ2-1
V: TRBV4-2
D: -
size: -
CDR3: CASSQGNRQRDEQFF
DNA: TGTGCCAGCAGCCAAGGGAATCGACAGCGAGATGAGCAGTTCTTC

J: TRBJ1-2
V: TRBV5-6
D: -
size: -
CDR3: CASSLLAVTNYGYTF
DNA: TGTGCCAGCAGCTTGCTTGCGGTCACTAACTATGGCTACACCTTC

J: TRBJ2-5
V: TRBV11-2
D: TRBD2
size: -
CDR3: CASSAGGGVETQYF
DNA: TGTGCCAGCAGCGCGGGGGGGGGAGTGGAGACCCAGTACTTC

J: TRBJ1-2
V: TRBV9
D: TRBD1
size: -
CDR3: CASSGTGGGYGYTF
DNA: TGTGCCAGCAGCGGAACAGGGGGAGGCTATGGCTACACCTTC

J: TRBJ2-6
V: TRBV7-2
D: -
size: -
CDR3: CASSLGSTSGANVLTF
DNA: TGTGCCAGCAGCTTAGGAAGTACCTCTGGGGCCAACGTCCTGACTTTC

J: TRBJ2-5
V: TRBV7-2
D: -
size: -
CDR3: CASSPRRETQYF
DNA: TGTGCCAGCAGCCCCAGGCGAGAGACCCAGTACTTC

J: TRBJ1-3
V: TRBV5-1
D: -
size: -
CDR3: CASSFRGDSGNTIYF
DNA: TGCGCCAGCAGCTTTAGAGGGGATTCTGGAAACACCATATATTTT

J: TRBJ2-3
V: TRBV5-1
D: TRBD2
size: -
CDR3: CASSGTSGTDTQYF
DNA: TGCGCCAGCAGCGGGACTAGCGGGACAGATACGCAGTATTTT

J: TRBJ2-3
V: TRBV7-9
D: TRBD1
size: -
CDR3: CASSLGDRGPGDTQYF
DNA: TGTGCCAGCAGCTTAGGGGACAGGGGGCCGGGAGATACGCAGTATTTT

J: TRBJ1-5
V: TRBV7-8
D: -
size: -
CDR3: CASSFGGYVQPQHF
DNA: TGTGCCAGCAGCTTCGGTGGGTATGTGCAGCCCCAGCATTTT

J: TRBJ1-3
V: TRBV10-2
D: TRBD1
size: -
CDR3: CASSDPGQGTNTIYF
DNA: TGCGCCAGCAGTGATCCGGGACAGGGGACAAACACCATATATTTT